These 29 T cell receptor beta chains originate from one sample sequenced in a study of T cell repertoires in cytomegalovirus infection. TCRdb re-called the reads through MiXCR, storing one row per CDR3 protein. The sample yields over 250,000 distinct CDR3 sequences, about a quarter seen once. The sequencing input was PBMCs. These receptors were obtained from a human donor in good health (CMV status not recorded). Some clones in this sample may be carry-over from other donors' samples.

The genes are TRBV14 and TRBJ2-5; D is ambiguous. CDR1 is SGHDN, CDR2 FVKESK, per germline. The CDR3 covers 14 residues. The V gene lost 1 base and the J gene lost 2 bases, with 8 bases spanning the gap. CDR3 sequence reads: CASSQVLRQETQYF. CDR3 nucleotide sequence: TGTGCCAGCAGCCAAGTTCTGCGGCAAGAGACCCAGTACTTC.

The rearrangement uses TRBV25-1 and TRBJ1-2; the match to TRBD1 covers 9 bases. The CDR3 runs 14 residues. Looked up from germline, CDR1 is MGHDK and CDR2 is SYGVNS. The V gene end was trimmed by 3 bases and the J gene end by 4 bases; junction bases not matched to a gene: 3. CDR3 amino acids: CASSELDRGYGYTF. CDR3 sequence (DNA): TGTGCCAGCAGTGAGCTGGACAGGGGCTATGGCTACACCTTC.

The chain combines TRBV28 with TRBJ2-7, with D possibly TRBD1 on 6 matching bases. V was pared by 4 bases and J by 6 bases, with 19 bases between. The germline CDR1 and CDR2 sequences are MDHEN and SYDVKM. The length of the CDR3 is 15 residues. The CDR3 here is CASSSPGDTTGEQYF. The CDR3 DNA sequence: TGTGCCAGCAGTTCCCCCGGGGACACAACCGGCGAGCAGTACTTC.

This clonotype was observed a few times. This chain joins TRBV27 and TRBJ1-4; 9 bases map to TRBD1. J gave up 7 bases and V 4 bases, and 7 bases lay outside the gene matches. The CDR3 runs to 15 residues. Germline V gives CDR1 MNHEY, CDR2 SMNVEV (reference sequence). CDR3 sequence (DNA): TGTGCCAGCAGTTGGAGGACAGGGGCGCGTGAAAAACTGTTTTTT. This codes for CASSWRTGAREKLFF.

The table lists this clonotype with many counts. This chain links TRBV7-8 with TRBJ1-2; D is undetermined. V was cut by 1 base and J by 0 bases, with 6 bases left in between. The CDR3 runs to 14 residues. Germline lookup yields CDR1 SGHVS and CDR2 FQNEAQ. CDR3 bases: TGTGCCAGCAGCTTAGGGCACTCTAACTATGGCTACACCTTC. As protein: CASSLGHSNYGYTF.

This clonotype has just a few counts. The chain recombines TRBV6-6 with TRBJ1-1; no firm D call. Trimming removed 3 bases from V and 1 base from J, with 6 bases in between. Per germline, CDR1 MNHNY and CDR2 SVGAGI (reference sequence). The CDR3 has 13 amino acids. The CDR3 spells CASSYNANTEAFF. In nucleotides, the CDR3 is TGTGCCAGCAGTTATAACGCGAACACTGAAGCTTTCTTT.

This clonotype came up many times. V gene TRBV7-9 combines with J gene TRBJ2-3, with D possibly matching TRBD2 (5 bases). CDR1 and CDR2 (germline): SEHNR, FQNEAQ (reference sequence). The CDR3 sequence is 14 residues long. V was shortened by 4 bases and J by 0 bases, with 8 bases between the two germline ends. The CDR3 loop is CASSSSGSTDTQYF. CDR3 coding DNA: TGTGCCAGCAGCTCCAGCGGAAGCACAGATACGCAGTATTTT.

CDR3 sequence reads: CASSQGREFNEQFF. The CDR3 bases are TGTGCCAGCAGCCAAGGTCGGGAATTCAATGAGCAGTTCTTC. The chain joins TRBV14 to TRBJ2-1, with a weak D call TRBD2 (5 bases). From germline, CDR1 is SGHDN and CDR2 FVKESK. This CDR3 has 14 residues. V was shortened by 1 base and J by 6 bases, with 10 bases between the two germline ends.

This sequence joins TRBV2 and TRBJ1-2; unclear D gene. Germline assignment: CDR1 SNHLY and CDR2 FYNNEI. V was shortened by 3 bases and J by 5 bases, with 16 bases between the two germline ends. The CDR3 spans 15 residues. This CDR3 is CASSDLRSLNYGYTF. The CDR3 region has the DNA TGTGCCAGCAGTGATCTTCGGTCCCTAAATTATGGCTACACCTTC.

In its sample, this clonotype was seen a few times. The rearrangement uses TRBV5-4 and TRBJ2-7; 7 bases match TRBD2. Unmatched junction bases numbered 4, after V lost 1 base and J lost 3 bases. This CDR3 contains 14 residues. CDR1 and CDR2 from the germline V gene are SGHNT and YYREEE (reference sequence). Here the CDR3 reads CASSLSAGNYEQYF. CDR3 in DNA: TGTGCCAGCAGCTTGTCAGCGGGAAACTACGAGCAGTACTTC.

This clonotype was seen only a few times. This chain connects TRBV20-1 to TRBJ2-1, with no clear D. Looked up from germline, CDR1 is DFQATT and CDR2 is SNEGSKA (reference sequence). The CDR3 length is 14 residues. The V and J ends lost 3 bases and 5 bases respectively, with 14 bases between them. The CDR3 bases are TGCAGTGCTAGTTCTGGCCCGGGCCACAATGAGCAGTTCTTC. Translation gives CSASSGPGHNEQFF.

This clonotype was seen many times. The genes are TRBV7-2 and TRBJ1-5; 8 nucleotides align to TRBD1. This CDR3 is 14 amino acids long. Germline-derived CDR1 and CDR2 are SGHTA and FQGNSA. V was clipped by 4 bases and J by 6 bases; unmatched bases: 5. The CDR3 nucleotides are TGTGCCAGCAGCTGGAGGACAGGGCCTCAGCCCCAGCATTTT. This translates into CASSWRTGPQPQHF.

This clonotype has a count of ten or more. This rearrangement joins TRBV6-1 to TRBJ1-5, with TRBD1 matching over 8 bases. CDR1 and CDR2 (germline): MNHNS, SASEGT. This CDR3 has 14 residues. V gave up 5 bases and J gave up 12 bases; unmatched junction bases: 12. Written as DNA, the CDR3 is TGTGCCAGCAGTTCGGGACAGGTCTCAATGTTCCAGCATTTT. The encoded protein is CASSSGQVSMFQHF.

This chain uses TRBV6-1 with TRBJ2-5; no clear D. Germline V gives CDR1 MNHNS, CDR2 SASEGT. The CDR3 runs to 14 residues. Trimming removed 6 bases from V and 0 bases from J, with 11 bases in between. The CDR3 here is CASRTGGYQETQYF. CDR3 coding DNA: TGTGCCAGCAGGACCGGCGGTTACCAAGAGACCCAGTACTTC.

The CDR3 nucleotides are TGTGCCAGCAGTTACCTGAGACAGGGGGCGGGCAATCAGCCCCAGCATTTT. Translated: CASSYLRQGAGNQPQHF. The genes are TRBV28 and TRBJ1-5, with 10 bases that match TRBD1. CDR3 length: 17 amino acids. The ends lost 4 bases at V and 2 bases at J; junction bases unmatched: 8. The germline V gene has CDR1 MDHEN and CDR2 SYDVKM.

The genes are TRBV28 and TRBJ2-5, with D perhaps matching TRBD1 or TRBD2 (5 bases each). Trimming pared 6 bases from V and 3 bases from J, leaving 11 bases between. This CDR3 is built from 13 residues. CDR1 is MDHEN and CDR2 is SYDVKM in the germline V gene. The CDR3 spells CASRGTGKETQYF. DNA for the CDR3: TGTGCCAGCAGGGGGACCGGCAAAGAGACCCAGTACTTC.

In this sample, this clonotype turned up many times. The rearrangement links TRBV7-2 to TRBJ1-1; no definite D call. Germline CDR1 SGHTA, CDR2 FQGNSA. The CDR3 spans 14 residues. Trimming cost V 1 base and J 4 bases, with 10 bases left between them. Here the CDR3 reads CASSLGGGSTEAFF. Here the CDR3 DNA reads TGTGCCAGCAGCTTAGGAGGTGGGAGCACTGAAGCTTTCTTT.

This clonotype was seen repeatedly, ten times or more. The rearrangement joins TRBV7-2 to TRBJ1-1; possible D gene TRBD1, 5 bases. Trimming left V 4 bases short and J 6 bases short, with 12 bases between. This CDR3 has 13 amino acids. Germline lookup yields CDR1 SGHTA and CDR2 FQGNSA. The CDR3 sequence is CASSYGTGAEAFF. DNA for the CDR3: TGTGCCAGCAGCTACGGGACCGGGGCTGAAGCTTTCTTT. The whole variable domain, filled in from reference TRBV7-2 and TRBJ1-1, reads GAGVSQSPSNKVTEKGKDVELRCDPISGHTALYWYRQSLGQGLEFLIYFQGNSAPDKSGLPSDRFSAERTGGSVSTLTIQRTQQEDSAVYLCASSYGTGAEAFFGQGTRLTVV.

The sample holds a few counts of this clonotype. The CDR3 reads CASSRGQGLNQPQHF. The CDR3 nucleotides read TGTGCCAGCAGCCGTGGACAGGGCCTCAATCAGCCCCAGCATTTT. This sequence joins TRBV5-6 and TRBJ1-5, with 8 bases lining up with TRBD1. V was clipped by 4 bases and J by 3 bases; unmatched bases: 6. Germline lookup yields CDR1 SGHDT and CDR2 YYEEEE. CDR3 length equals 15 residues.

The V gene is TRBV5-6, the J gene TRBJ1-1, with D possibly TRBD1 on 6 matching bases. Trimming cost V 2 bases and J 2 bases, with 10 bases left between them. This CDR3 has 14 residues. The germline V gene encodes CDR1 SGHDT and CDR2 YYEEEE. The CDR3 sequence is CASSFDRTNTEAFF. The CDR3 region has the DNA TGTGCCAGCAGCTTCGACAGGACCAACACTGAAGCTTTCTTT.

Only a few counts were recorded for this clonotype. The rearrangement uses TRBV7-6 and TRBJ1-1, with TRBD1 as a possible D gene (6 bases). The germline gives CDR1 SGHVS, CDR2 FNYEAQ. Trimming stripped 5 bases from V and 1 base from J, with 14 bases between. The CDR3 totals 15 residues. The CDR3 is CASSKAGDPNTEAFF. CDR3 bases: TGTGCCAGCAGCAAGGCAGGGGACCCGAACACTGAAGCTTTCTTT.

This clonotype was detected many times. The V and J genes are TRBV7-2 and TRBJ2-5, with D uncertain. Between the trimmed V and J ends, which lost 5 bases and 2 bases, there was a span of 15 bases. This CDR3 comprises 15 residues. Germline-derived CDR1 and CDR2 are SGHTA and FQGNSA. CDR3 in DNA: TGTGCCAGCAGCGCGAAGAGGCAGTGGCAAGAGACCCAGTACTTC. Its translation is CASSAKRQWQETQYF.

About this clonotype: A much larger clone sits a single nucleotide away, making a read error possible. This chain links TRBV29-1 with TRBJ2-1; the match to TRBD1 covers 8 bases. The CDR3 is 17 amino acids. J was trimmed by 1 base and V by 4 bases; bases with no gene match: 12. Germline V lookup: CDR1 SQVTM, CDR2 ANQGSEA. CDR3: CSVADKTGASSYNEQFF. The CDR3 coding sequence is TGCAGCGTTGCAGACAAGACAGGGGCGTCTTCCTACAATGAGCAGTTCTTC.

This clonotype was counted at least ten times. The chain has TRBV19 and TRBJ1-1; a weak D match, TRBD1 (5 bases). CDR1 LNHDA and CDR2 SQIVND come from the germline V gene (reference sequence). The V end was cut by 3 bases, the J end by 2 bases, with 7 bases between. The CDR3 loop spans 13 amino acids. The CDR3 nucleotides are TGTGCCAGTAGTATGGGGGGAAACACTGAAGCTTTCTTT. This codes for CASSMGGNTEAFF.

This clonotype came up a few times. The chain combines TRBV6-6 with TRBJ2-5; 9 bases fit TRBD2. Germline V gene data show CDR1 as MNHNY and CDR2 as SVGAGI (reference sequence). V trimming: 6 bases; J trimming: 7 bases; junction bases outside the gene matches: 12. The CDR3 totals 15 residues. CDR3 in amino acids: CASSHGASGAGTQYF. The CDR3 bases are TGTGCCAGCAGCCACGGGGCTAGCGGGGCAGGGACCCAGTACTTC.

J is TRBJ1-2 and V is TRBV29-1; D not resolved. V was shortened by 7 bases and J by 2 bases, with 14 bases between the two germline ends. CDR3 size: 13 residues. Germline assignment: CDR1 SQVTM and CDR2 ANQGSEA. CDR3 DNA sequence: TGCAGCGACCTACCAAACGGGAACTATGGCTACACCTTC. This codes for CSDLPNGNYGYTF.

The rearrangement joins TRBV14 to TRBJ2-5; D may be TRBD2 (6 bases). Germline V gives CDR1 SGHDN, CDR2 FVKESK. CDR3 length: 13 residues. Trimming shortened V by 4 bases and J by 2 bases, and 8 bases separated the two germline ends. The CDR3 here is CASSPDYQETQYF. The CDR3 coding sequence is TGTGCCAGCAGCCCGGACTATCAAGAGACCCAGTACTTC.

The rearrangement joins TRBV20-1 to TRBJ2-5; TRBD2 is a possible D gene (5 bases). This CDR3 contains 13 residues. CDR1 and CDR2 (germline): DFQATT, SNEGSKA (reference sequence). V was trimmed by 3 bases and J by 0 bases, leaving 8 bases between them. The CDR3 bases are TGCAGTGCTAGGTCGGGGAACCAAGAGACCCAGTACTTC. It yields the protein CSARSGNQETQYF.

This clonotype turned up a few times. This chain joins TRBV2 and TRBJ1-6, with D perhaps matching TRBD1 (6 bases). Trimming stripped 5 bases from V and 8 bases from J, with 13 bases between. Germline loops: CDR1 SNHLY, CDR2 FYNNEI. The length of the CDR3 is 14 residues. The CDR3 reads CASSSSRGDSPLHF. In DNA form, the CDR3 reads TGTGCCAGCAGTTCCTCCAGGGGTGATTCACCCCTCCACTTT.